This entry is about one T cell receptor (beta chain). As yet, its antigen is unknown. RNA totalling about 0.45 to 1 ug underwent reverse transcription with random hexamers. Multiplex PCR with immunoSEQ amplified the TCR beta CDR3 across 54 Vbeta and 13 Jbeta. TCRdb itself ran the immunoSEQ multiplex PCR reads through MiXCR, one entry per CDR3 protein. The sample yields roughly 200,000 distinct CDR3 sequences, over 90% seen once. Sequencing of TCR beta was performed on blood CD8+ T cells and on blood CD4+ T cells. The data were taken from a study of CD8 T cells in Susac syndrome. Study findings and constraints: When the CD4+ T cell repertoires of patients with Susac syndrome were examined, they did not show any clonal expansion. It was acknowledged in the study that the number of individuals who were included in its TCR sequencing and HLA analysis was relatively small.

The CDR3 contains 15 residues. Sequenced material: CD4+ T cells from PBMCs. This chain uses TRBV21-1 with TRBJ2-5; TRBD1 is the table's D call and was not checked against the DNA. TRBV21-1 is a documented pseudogene. The receptor was derived from a human donor with Susac syndrome. CDR3 bases: TGTGCCAGCAGCAAAGCAGGCAGGGGCGGGGAGACCCAGTACTTC. This codes for CASSKAGRGGETQYF.